This note documents a single TCR beta chain sequence. The data were produced by immunoSEQ multiplex PCR, yet TCRdb's version contains in-frame clones alone and is incomplete. In the table there are some 30,000 clones, 80% to 95% of which are singletons. These data come from a study of T cell responses to AZD1222 COVID-19 vaccine. The CDR3 is made up of 14 amino acids. The V gene's germline CDR1 is SGHVS and CDR2 FQNEAQ. The V gene lost 2 bases and the J gene lost 3 bases, with 8 bases spanning the gap. This rearrangement joins TRBV7-8 to TRBJ1-5, with D perhaps matching TRBD1 (5 bases). This receptor was taken from an adult in good health. Material: peripheral blood, obtained on day 0 of AZD1222 vaccination. For the CDR3, the DNA is TGTGCCAGCAGCTTACGACAGATCAATCAGCCCCAGCATTTT. It specifies CASSLRQINQPQHF.